This TCR beta chain was sequenced during a study of cytotoxic CD8 clonotypes in ibrutinib-treated CLL. Method: immunoSEQ multiplex PCR; TCRdb's copy keeps in-frame clones and lacks some. The sample lists about 300,000 clones, roughly 67% occurring once. About this clone: Its antigen is unknown.

The CDR3 runs 14 residues. Trimming shortened V by 1 base and J by 3 bases, and 10 bases separated the two germline ends. From germline, CDR1 is LGHNA and CDR2 YNFKEQ. Study observations and caveats: Shared public clonotypes were rare, and on treatment they either got smaller or stayed the same. Relative to age-matched healthy donors, clonality at baseline was higher, and it tracked circulating CD8+ T-cell counts.

The receptor comes from a human donor with chronic lymphocytic leukemia. The chain links TRBV4-2 to TRBJ2-7; weak D call: TRBD2 (6 bases). Here the sequenced sample was PBMCs, taken after 36 months of ibrutinib treatment. The CDR3 DNA sequence: TGTGCCAGCAGCCAAGGCGGGGAGTTCTACGAGCAGTACTTC. This gives the protein CASSQGGEFYEQYF.